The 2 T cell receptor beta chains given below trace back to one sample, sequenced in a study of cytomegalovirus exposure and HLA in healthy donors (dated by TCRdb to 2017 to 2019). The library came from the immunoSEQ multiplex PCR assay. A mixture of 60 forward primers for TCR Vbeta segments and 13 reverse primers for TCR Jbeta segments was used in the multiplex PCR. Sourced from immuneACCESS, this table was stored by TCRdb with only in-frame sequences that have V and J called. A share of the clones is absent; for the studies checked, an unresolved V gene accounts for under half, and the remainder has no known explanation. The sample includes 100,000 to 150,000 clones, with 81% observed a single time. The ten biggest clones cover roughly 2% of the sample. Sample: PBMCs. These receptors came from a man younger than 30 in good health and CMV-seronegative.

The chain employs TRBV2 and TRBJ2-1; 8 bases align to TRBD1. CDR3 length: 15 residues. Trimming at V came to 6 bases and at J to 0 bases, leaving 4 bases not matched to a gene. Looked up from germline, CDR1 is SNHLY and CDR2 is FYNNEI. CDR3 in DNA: TGTGCCAGCAGACCACAGGGGGGCTCCTACAATGAGCAGTTCTTC. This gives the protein CASRPQGGSYNEQFF.

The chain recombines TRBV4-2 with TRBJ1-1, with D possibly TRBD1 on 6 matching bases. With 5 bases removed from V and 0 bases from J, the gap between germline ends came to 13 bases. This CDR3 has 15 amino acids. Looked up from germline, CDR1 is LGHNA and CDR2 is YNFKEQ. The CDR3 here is CASSFGTPMNTEAFF. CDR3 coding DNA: TGTGCCAGCAGCTTCGGGACACCTATGAACACTGAAGCTTTCTTT.